This T cell receptor (beta chain) was profiled in a study of T-cell reconstitution after alpha-beta-depleted transplantation in children (dated by TCRdb to about 2016). Study-wide context: The study quantitatively tracked T-cell immune reconstitution after TCRalphabeta/CD19-depleted allogeneic hematopoietic cell transplantation in children using TCR repertoire profiling.

CDR1 and CDR2 are read off the germline V gene as SGHTA and FQGNSA. The CDR3, cysteine through phenylalanine, is 15 amino acids long. The sequence is cut down to CDR3 DNA, 45 bases in frame from base 1. V drops 0 bases and J drops 6 bases, leaving 14 bases in between. Preparation of the library involved PCR. TCRdb lists the instrument as Illumina HiSeq 2500. To normalize quantification of the TCRbeta repertoire, the TCR libraries were built with molecular barcoding that relied on unique molecular identifiers. The public reads were reprocessed in TCRdb via fastp at Q25 and MiXCR, keeping in-frame beta chains. Rows matching on CDR3 protein sequence are summarized as one entry with the most common DNA and genes. Counted in this sample were 150,000 to 250,000 distinct CDR3 sequences; roughly 14% of them appeared once. Under 15% of the sample is in the top ten clones. This clonotype was picked up a small number of times. It lacks a known antigen. Base-call qualities are not available, and no considerably larger clone is one nucleotide away.

The sequence came from a human donor who donated a stem cell graft to a child with acute lymphoblastic leukemia. Sequences were derived from PBMCs from the stem cell graft donor, sampled from the stem cell graft. This chain is built from TRBV7-2 and TRBJ1-2; the D region possibly corresponds to TRBD1 (6 bases align). The DNA reads as follows: TGTGCCAGCAGCTTAGCGGGTGAGGGGGTTGATGGCTACACCTTC. This yields the protein CASSLAGEGVDGYTF.